Listed here are 32 T cell receptor beta chains from one sample, sequenced in a study of blood T cell repertoires in COVID-19. This table comes from immunoSEQ multiplex PCR, and its TCRdb copy is limited to in-frame clones, with some not included. The sample records more than 95,000 clones, about 80% being singletons. Sequenced sample: peripheral blood. Receptors were obtained from a middle-aged man with active or convalescent COVID-19.

J is TRBJ2-3 and V is TRBV9; TRBD2 is a possible D gene (6 bases). The germline V gene encodes CDR1 SGDLS and CDR2 YYNGEE. The V end was cut by 4 bases, the J end by 14 bases, with 20 bases between. CDR3 length: 13 amino acids. The CDR3 here is CASSPPTGDSAYF. As DNA, the CDR3 is TGTGCCAGCAGCCCGCCAACTGGGGACTCTGCGTATTTT.

This clone has only a few counts. The V call is TRBV9, the J call TRBJ1-2, with D possibly matching TRBD1 (6 bases). Trimming removed 6 bases at V and 0 bases at J, with 12 bases between. CDR3 length equals 14 residues. CDR1 and CDR2 from the germline V gene are SGDLS and YYNGEE. DNA of the CDR3: TGTGCCAGCACAGGACAGACCGCTAACTATGGCTACACCTTC. Translated: CASTGQTANYGYTF.

V gene TRBV30 combines with J gene TRBJ1-5; 8 nucleotides match TRBD1. This CDR3 spans 15 amino acids. CDR1 and CDR2 (germline): GTSNPN, SVGIG (reference sequence). V was clipped by 1 base and J by 2 bases; unmatched bases: 4. The CDR3 DNA reads as TGTGCCTGGAGTGGGACAGGGAGTGGCAATCAGCCCCAGCATTTT. Translating it yields CAWSGTGSGNQPQHF.

The V and J genes are TRBV12-3 or TRBV12-4 and TRBJ2-3; D is uncertain. The CDR3 consists of 11 residues. Trimming cost V 1 base and J 7 bases, with 3 bases left between them. CDR3 nucleotide sequence: TGTGCCAGCAGTTTAGGGCATACGCAGTATTTT. It yields the protein CASSLGHTQYF.

The chain recombines TRBV5-1 with TRBJ2-7; maybe TRBD1 (5 bases). Germline V gene sequence: CDR1 SGHRS, CDR2 YFSETQ. V was clipped by 2 bases and J by 0 bases, with 6 bases between them. The CDR3 spans 13 residues. CDR3: CASSFDSSYEQYF. For the CDR3, the DNA is TGCGCCAGCAGCTTTGACAGCTCCTACGAGCAGTACTTC.

The chain is built from TRBV12-3 or TRBV12-4 and TRBJ1-6; D is ambiguous. V lost 7 bases to trimming and J lost 7 bases, with 11 bases between them. The CDR3 spans 13 residues. This CDR3 is CASTRQANSPLHF. The CDR3 nucleotides read TGTGCCAGCACACGCCAGGCCAATTCACCCCTCCACTTT.

The V call is TRBV7-9, the J call TRBJ2-1, with D perhaps matching TRBD2 (5 bases). This CDR3 region has 15 residues. Germline V gene data show CDR1 as SEHNR and CDR2 as FQNEAQ (reference sequence). Deletions cut 4 bases from V and 4 bases from J, with 14 bases between. The CDR3 nucleotides are TGTGCCAGCAGCTCTCCCGCGACTATTTACAATGAGCAGTTCTTC. This translates into CASSSPATIYNEQFF.

The genes are TRBV2 and TRBJ1-1; TRBD1 matches 9 bases. Germline CDR1 and CDR2: SNHLY and FYNNEI. Germline trimming cut 9 bases from V and 4 bases from J; bases unmatched to any gene: 9. The CDR3 is made up of 14 amino acids. The CDR3 loop reads CASGTGIGSTEAFF. The CDR3 coding sequence is TGTGCCAGTGGGACAGGGATTGGAAGCACTGAAGCTTTCTTT.

The CDR3 here is CASSLVQGSEAFF. The CDR3 DNA is TGTGCCAGCAGCTTAGTGCAGGGGAGTGAAGCTTTCTTT. The chain couples TRBV7-9 to TRBJ1-1; tentatively, D is TRBD1 (6 bases). CDR1 is SEHNR, CDR2 FQNEAQ, per germline (reference sequence). V lost 1 base and J lost 7, with 10 bases in between. This CDR3 spans 13 amino acids.

The genes are TRBV6-5 and TRBJ2-7; 11 bases align to TRBD2. V trimming: 5 bases; J trimming: 2 bases; junction bases outside the gene matches: 5. Germline CDR1 and CDR2: MNHEY and SVGAGI. This CDR3 comprises 15 residues. DNA for the CDR3: TGTGCCAGCAGTCTTCAGACTAGCGGGACCTACGAGCAGTACTTC. This sequence encodes CASSLQTSGTYEQYF.

The rearrangement links TRBV21-1 to TRBJ2-7; TRBD1 reflects the table's D call only, with no check against the DNA. TRBV21-1 is a pseudogene locus. The CDR3 has 14 residues. CDR3 nucleotides: TGTGCCAGCAGGGCGGACAGTTCACCGTACGAGCAGTACTTC. It specifies CASRADSSPYEQYF.

CDR3 sequence (DNA): TGTGCCAGCAGAGGACAGGGGTTCCACGAGCAGTACTTC. Amino acids: CASRGQGFHEQYF. The chain uses TRBV28 and TRBJ2-7; 9 positions agree with TRBD1. CDR1 is MDHEN and CDR2 is SYDVKM in the germline V gene. V lost 6 bases, J lost 5 bases, and 5 bases stayed unmatched. The CDR3 contains 13 residues.

This chain links TRBV5-1 with TRBJ1-1, with 8 bases fitting TRBD1. The germline gives CDR1 SGHRS, CDR2 YFSETQ. The CDR3 has 16 amino acids. The V gene end was trimmed by 4 bases and the J gene end by 0 bases; junction bases not matched to a gene: 8. CDR3 protein: CASSARGQGMNTEAFF. CDR3 DNA sequence: TGCGCCAGCAGCGCCAGAGGACAGGGCATGAACACTGAAGCTTTCTTT.

This chain's CDR3 is CASSPRRGEETQYF. The CDR3 coding sequence is TGTGCCAGCAGCCCTAGGCGGGGGGAAGAGACCCAGTACTTC. V is TRBV7-9 and J is TRBJ2-5; 8 bases are shared with TRBD2. V lost 5 bases to trimming and J lost 3 bases; unmatched junction nucleotides: 5. Per the germline V gene, CDR1 is SEHNR and CDR2 is FQNEAQ (reference sequence). The CDR3 has 14 amino acids.

The chain carries TRBV24-1 and TRBJ1-5; TRBD1 is a possible D gene (6 bases). The ends were cut back, 4 bases at V and 0 bases at J, with 27 bases in the middle. Germline-derived CDR1 and CDR2 are KGHDR and SFDVKD. This CDR3 is built from 21 residues. The CDR3 region is CATSDPASGGVGGGSNQPQHF. The CDR3 DNA reads TGTGCCACCAGTGACCCCGCCTCGGGGGGCGTTGGAGGAGGTAGCAATCAGCCCCAGCATTTT.

The sample holds one count of this clone. This chain links TRBV11-2 with TRBJ1-2, with 8 bases fitting TRBD1. This CDR3 contains 15 residues. Germline V gene data show CDR1 as SGHAT and CDR2 as FQNNGV. V gave up 5 bases and J gave up 5 bases; unmatched junction bases: 10. The CDR3 DNA is TGTGCCAGCAGCGCTACAGGGGGGGCCGCGTATGGCTACACCTTC. Encoded protein: CASSATGGAAYGYTF.

J is TRBJ1-2 and V is TRBV4-1, with D possibly being TRBD1 (6 bases). The CDR3 totals 15 residues. Germline V gene lookup returns CDR1 MGHRA and CDR2 YSYEKL. V was pared by 7 bases and J by 4 bases, with 19 bases between. The CDR3 is CASTAGGGPFYGYTF. Here the CDR3 DNA reads TGCGCCAGCACCGCTGGGGGGGGCCCTTTCTATGGCTACACCTTC.

The CDR3 reads CSASRDRRSPLHF. The CDR3 bases are TGCAGTGCTAGTAGGGACAGGAGGTCACCCCTCCACTTT. The V and J genes are TRBV20-1 and TRBJ1-6; 8 bases match TRBD1. This CDR3 is 13 amino acids long. After removal of 3 bases from V and 10 bases from J, the junction contained 5 bases not matched to a gene. Germline loops: CDR1 DFQATT, CDR2 SNEGSKA (reference sequence).

This chain uses TRBV11-2 with TRBJ1-6; 8 positions agree with TRBD1. From germline, CDR1 is SGHAT and CDR2 FQNNGV. The CDR3 is 18 residues long. The V gene end was trimmed by 5 bases and the J gene end by 2 bases; junction bases not matched to a gene: 11. The CDR3 loop reads CASSTVGQGETYNSPLHF. The CDR3 DNA sequence: TGTGCCAGCAGCACCGTAGGACAGGGAGAGACCTATAATTCACCCCTCCACTTT.

This chain uses TRBV30 with TRBJ1-6, with D possibly TRBD1 on 6 matching bases. CDR1 and CDR2 (germline): GTSNPN, SVGIG (reference sequence). Trimming took 2 bases from V and 5 from J, leaving 10 bases between them. CDR3 length: 14 residues. DNA of the CDR3: TGTGCCTGGAGTCTGGGGACACATAATTCACCCCTCCACTTT. This translates into CAWSLGTHNSPLHF.

The chain is built from TRBV6-1 and TRBJ2-7; 7 bases are shared with TRBD1. CDR3 size: 15 residues. V shed 0 bases, J shed 3 bases, and the junction held 5 bases outside the gene matches. The V gene's germline CDR1 is MNHNS and CDR2 SASEGT. The CDR3 DNA is TGTGCCAGCAGTGAAGCTTGGGGACAGATCTACGAGCAGTACTTC. Translation gives CASSEAWGQIYEQYF.

V usage is TRBV28 and J usage is TRBJ1-5, with D uncertain. Trimming removed 3 bases at V and 4 bases at J, with 10 bases between. From germline, CDR1 is MDHEN and CDR2 SYDVKM. The CDR3 runs 14 residues. The chain's CDR3 is CASSLEFQNQPQHF. The CDR3 DNA sequence: TGTGCCAGCAGTTTGGAGTTCCAGAATCAGCCCCAGCATTTT.

The V call is TRBV6-1, the J call TRBJ2-1, with 10 bases that match TRBD2. The germline V gene encodes CDR1 MNHNS and CDR2 SASEGT. Trimming removed 1 base from V and 10 bases from J; junction bases left unmatched: 4. The CDR3 runs 14 residues. This chain's CDR3 is CASSEGLAGEEQFF. The CDR3 nucleotides are TGTGCCAGCAGTGAAGGGCTAGCGGGAGAGGAGCAGTTCTTC.

CDR3 region: CASSLVGTGGNSPLHF. The CDR3 DNA reads as TGTGCCAGCAGCTTAGTAGGGACAGGGGGTAATTCACCCCTCCACTTT. This chain uses TRBV7-2 with TRBJ1-6; 11 positions match TRBD1. Germline CDR1 and CDR2: SGHTA and FQGNSA. The CDR3 loop spans 16 amino acids. V lost 1 base, J lost 6 bases, and 2 bases stayed unmatched.

J is TRBJ2-1 and V is TRBV15; no firm D call. The CDR3 is 17 residues long. From germline, CDR1 is LNHNV and CDR2 YYDKDF (reference sequence). The ends were cut back, 0 bases at V and 0 bases at J, with 12 bases in the middle. The CDR3 spells CATSRDKQASSYNEQFF. The CDR3, as DNA: TGTGCCACCAGCAGAGACAAGCAGGCGTCCTCCTACAATGAGCAGTTCTTC.

The rearrangement links TRBV9 to TRBJ1-5; D remains unclear. Germline values: CDR1 SGDLS, CDR2 YYNGEE. There are 14 residues in the CDR3. Trimming removed 0 bases from V and 8 bases from J, with 12 bases in between. CDR3 bases: TGTGCCAGCAGCGTAGGAAGTTGGGAGGAGCCCCAGCATTTT. It encodes CASSVGSWEEPQHF.

Only one count was recorded for this clone. The chain's CDR3 is CASSQGFGQGGEKLFF. The CDR3 nucleotides are TGTGCCAGCAGCCAGGGGTTTGGGCAGGGGGGTGAAAAACTGTTTTTT. This chain links TRBV3-1 (or the pseudogene TRBV3-2) with TRBJ1-4, with TRBD1 identical over 7 bases. The CDR3 covers 16 residues. The germline V gene has CDR1 LGHDT and CDR2 YNNKEL (reference sequence). V was clipped by 3 bases and J by 7 bases; unmatched bases: 11.

This chain joins TRBV6-5 and TRBJ1-1; D gene ambiguous. Looked up from germline, CDR1 is MNHEY and CDR2 is SVGAGI. The V gene lost 7 bases and the J gene lost 1 base, with 10 bases spanning the gap. This CDR3 contains 13 residues. The CDR3 region has the DNA TGTGCCAGCACCCCAGCGGGGAACACTGAAGCTTTCTTT. Encoded protein: CASTPAGNTEAFF.

CDR3 loop: CASSESTGRTYEQYF. The CDR3, as DNA: TGTGCCAGCAGTGAAAGTACGGGGAGAACCTACGAGCAGTACTTC. V usage is TRBV6-1 and J usage is TRBJ2-7; the D gene is possibly TRBD2 (5 bases). This CDR3 has 15 amino acids. Trimming took 2 bases from V and 2 from J, leaving 13 bases between them. Germline assignment: CDR1 MNHNS and CDR2 SASEGT.

In its sample, this clone was seen a few times. CDR3 loop: CASSPIAREANEKLFF. In DNA, the CDR3 is TGTGCCAGCAGTCCTATCGCCAGGGAGGCTAATGAAAAACTGTTTTTT. The chain couples TRBV7-2 to TRBJ1-4; maybe TRBD1 (5 bases). Germline V gives CDR1 SGHTA, CDR2 FQGNSA. The V gene lost 6 bases and the J gene lost 3 bases, with 17 bases spanning the gap. This CDR3 is built from 16 residues.

This sequence joins TRBV7-9 and TRBJ1-3; 7 bases line up with TRBD1. This CDR3 is 13 amino acids long. Germline CDR1 SEHNR, CDR2 FQNEAQ (reference sequence). The V gene end was trimmed by 10 bases and the J gene end by 4 bases; junction bases not matched to a gene: 7. This CDR3 reads CATTKGAGNTIYF. In DNA form, the CDR3 reads TGTGCCACCACGAAGGGGGCGGGAAACACCATATATTTT.

This chain joins TRBV5-4 and TRBJ2-1; D might be TRBD1 (6 bases). The CDR3 is made up of 15 amino acids. V dropped 1 base and J dropped 9 bases, with 17 bases sitting between them. Germline V gene sequence: CDR1 SGHNT, CDR2 YYREEE (reference sequence). The CDR3 nucleotides are TGTGCCAGCAGCTTGATGAGACAGGACGAAGGTGAGCAGTTCTTC. Residues: CASSLMRQDEGEQFF.